Only one count was recorded for the clone carrying this T cell receptor beta chain. The antigen remains undetermined. Combined were second doses at about 4 or about 12 weeks. The CDR3 runs to 15 residues. The V end lost 4 bases, the J end lost 7 bases, and 20 bases lay between the germline ends. Germline V gives CDR1 LGHDT, CDR2 YNNKEL (reference sequence). Assay used: immunoSEQ multiplex PCR; TCRdb lists only in-frame clones, some missing. The sample contains about 200,000 clones, 80% to 95% of which appear only once. The source of the sample is a study of T cell responses to AZD1222 COVID-19 vaccine. Overall study results and limits: Baseline serostatus was positive in only a handful of AZD1222 recipients. Across the whole spike, CD4 TCRs peaked at regions 160-218 and 743-854. The donors showed a predominance of white British ancestry and of females, with possible underestimation of clonal diversity.

The source is an adult who received the AZD1222 COVID-19 vaccine. Here the sequenced sample was peripheral blood, taken 28 days after the second AZD1222 dose. The rearrangement uses TRBV3-1 (or the pseudogene TRBV3-2) and TRBJ2-7; D possibly matches TRBD1 or TRBD2 (7 bases each). CDR3 in amino acids: CASSRQGGGSGEQYF. Here the CDR3 DNA reads TGTGCCAGCAGCCGACAGGGTGGCGGGAGTGGTGAGCAGTACTTC.